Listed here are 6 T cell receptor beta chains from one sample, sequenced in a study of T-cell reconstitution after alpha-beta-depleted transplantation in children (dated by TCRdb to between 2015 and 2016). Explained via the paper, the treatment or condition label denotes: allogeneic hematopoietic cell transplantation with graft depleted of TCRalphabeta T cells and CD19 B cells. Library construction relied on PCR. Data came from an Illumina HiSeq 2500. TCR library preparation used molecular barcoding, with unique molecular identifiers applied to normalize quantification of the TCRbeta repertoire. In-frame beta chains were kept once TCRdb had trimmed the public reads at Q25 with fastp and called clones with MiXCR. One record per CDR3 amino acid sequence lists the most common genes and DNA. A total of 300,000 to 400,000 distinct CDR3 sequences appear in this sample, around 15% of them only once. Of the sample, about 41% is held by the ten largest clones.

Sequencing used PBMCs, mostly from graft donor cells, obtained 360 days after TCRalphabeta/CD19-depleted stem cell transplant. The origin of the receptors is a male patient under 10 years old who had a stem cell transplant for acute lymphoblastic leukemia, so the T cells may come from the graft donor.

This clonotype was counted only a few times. CDR3 DNA sequence: TGTGCCAGCTCACCGGTGGGTCCCAGCAATCAGCCCCAGCATTTT. Its protein is CASSPVGPSNQPQHF. The gene calls are TRBV18 and TRBJ1-5; no clear D. Germline loops: CDR1 KGHSH, CDR2 LQKENI. The CDR3 length is 15 residues. V lost 3 bases and J lost 1, with 10 bases in between.

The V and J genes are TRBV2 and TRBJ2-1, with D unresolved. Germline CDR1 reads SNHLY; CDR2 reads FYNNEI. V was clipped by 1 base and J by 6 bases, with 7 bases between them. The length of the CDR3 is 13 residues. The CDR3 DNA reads TGTGCCAGCAGTGAAGGACCAATCAATGAGCAGTTCTTC. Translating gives CASSEGPINEQFF.

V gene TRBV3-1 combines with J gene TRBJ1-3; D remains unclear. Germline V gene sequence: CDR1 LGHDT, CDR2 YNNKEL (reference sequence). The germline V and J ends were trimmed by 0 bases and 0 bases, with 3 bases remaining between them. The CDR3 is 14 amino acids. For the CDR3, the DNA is TGTGCCAGCAGCCAAGATAACTCTGGAAACACCATATATTTT. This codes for CASSQDNSGNTIYF.

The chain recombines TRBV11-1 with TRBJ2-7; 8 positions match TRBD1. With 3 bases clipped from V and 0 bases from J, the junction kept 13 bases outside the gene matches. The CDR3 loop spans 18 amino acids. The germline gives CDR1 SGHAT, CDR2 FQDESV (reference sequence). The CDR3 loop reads CASSLFRGPLGFSYEQYF. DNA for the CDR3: TGTGCCAGCAGCTTGTTCAGGGGGCCCCTCGGTTTCTCCTACGAGCAGTACTTC.

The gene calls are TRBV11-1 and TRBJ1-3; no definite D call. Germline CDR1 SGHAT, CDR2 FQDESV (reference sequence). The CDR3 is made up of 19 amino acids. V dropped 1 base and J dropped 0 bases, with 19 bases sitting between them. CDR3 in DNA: TGTGCCAGCAGCTTAGGACTGCTCTTAGACACTTCCTCTGGAAACACCATATATTTT. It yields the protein CASSLGLLLDTSSGNTIYF.

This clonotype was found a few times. The CDR3 is CASSSPGHGNTEAFF. The CDR3, as DNA: TGTGCCAGCAGCTCGCCGGGACACGGGAACACTGAAGCTTTCTTT. The chain links TRBV7-9 to TRBJ1-1; possible D gene TRBD1, 6 bases. Germline CDR1 is SEHNR and CDR2 is FQNEAQ (reference sequence). With 4 bases removed from V and 1 base from J, the gap between germline ends came to 13 bases. The CDR3 runs to 15 residues.